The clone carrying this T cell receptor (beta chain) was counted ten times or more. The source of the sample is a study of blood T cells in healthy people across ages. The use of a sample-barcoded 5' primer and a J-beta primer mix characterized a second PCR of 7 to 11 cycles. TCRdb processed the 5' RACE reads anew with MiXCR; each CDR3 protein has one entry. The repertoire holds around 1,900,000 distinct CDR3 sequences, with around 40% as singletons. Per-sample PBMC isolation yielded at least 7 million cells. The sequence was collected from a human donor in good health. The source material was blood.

In nucleotides, the CDR3 is TGCGCCAGCAGCCCCATGGGGGTTCAACCCTACAATGAGCAGTTCTTC. Translation gives CASSPMGVQPYNEQFF. The V call is TRBV4-3, the J call TRBJ2-1; either TRBD1 or TRBD2 may fit D (5 bases each). V dropped 4 bases and J dropped 2 bases, with 15 bases sitting between them. The CDR3 has 16 residues. Germline assignment: CDR1 LGHNA and CDR2 YSLEER.